The T cell receptor (beta chain) described here comes from a study of T cells in Graves' hyperthyroidism and ophthalmopathy. Findings of the study overall: Progression to ophthalmopathy was predicted a median of approximately 6.4 months early.

This clonotype was seen only a few times. Its antigen remains unidentified. RNA transcripts gave rise to amplified TCR beta CDR3 regions. HTBI primers were used for first-round RT-PCR of the TCR CDR3. TCRdb passed the multiplex PCR reads through MiXCR, listing each CDR3 protein once. The data contain roughly 200,000 distinct CDR3 sequences, 18% of them singletons. PBMCs were derived from roughly 10 ml fresh peripheral blood. CDR3 size: 13 residues. CDR1 KGHDR and CDR2 SFDVKD come from the germline V gene. The V and J ends lost 9 bases and 0 bases respectively, with 8 bases between them. This clonotype was sampled from a middle-aged man with Graves' hyperthyroidism. Sequenced: blood. The J gene is TRBJ2-1, the V gene TRBV24-1; D is unclear. The CDR3 coding sequence is TGTGCCACCGCGCAGAGCTCCTACAATGAGCAGTTCTTC. Protein product: CATAQSSYNEQFF.